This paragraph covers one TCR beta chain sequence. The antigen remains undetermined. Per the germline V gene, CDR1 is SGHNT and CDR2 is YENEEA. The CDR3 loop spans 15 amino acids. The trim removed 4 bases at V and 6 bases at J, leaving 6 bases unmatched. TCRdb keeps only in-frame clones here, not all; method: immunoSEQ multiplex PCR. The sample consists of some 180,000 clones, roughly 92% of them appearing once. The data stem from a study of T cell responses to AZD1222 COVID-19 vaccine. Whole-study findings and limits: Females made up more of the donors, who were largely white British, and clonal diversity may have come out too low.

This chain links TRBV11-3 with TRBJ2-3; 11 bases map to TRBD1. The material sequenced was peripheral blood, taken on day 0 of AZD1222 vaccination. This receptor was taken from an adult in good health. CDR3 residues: CASSSGQGAVDTQYF. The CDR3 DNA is TGTGCCAGCAGCTCCGGACAGGGGGCAGTGGATACGCAGTATTTT.